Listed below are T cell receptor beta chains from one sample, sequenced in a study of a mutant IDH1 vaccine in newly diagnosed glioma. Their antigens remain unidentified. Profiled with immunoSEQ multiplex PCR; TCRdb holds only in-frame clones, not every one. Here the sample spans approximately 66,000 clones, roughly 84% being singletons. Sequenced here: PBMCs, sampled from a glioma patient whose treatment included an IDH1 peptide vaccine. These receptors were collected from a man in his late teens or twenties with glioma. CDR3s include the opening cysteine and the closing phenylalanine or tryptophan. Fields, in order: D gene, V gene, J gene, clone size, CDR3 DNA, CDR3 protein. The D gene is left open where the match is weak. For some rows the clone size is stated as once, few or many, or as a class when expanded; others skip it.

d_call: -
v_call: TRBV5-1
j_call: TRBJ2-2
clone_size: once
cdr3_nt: TGCGCCAGCAGCCTGCCCTCGGCCAGCACCGGGGAGCTGTTTTTT
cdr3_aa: CASSLPSASTGELFF

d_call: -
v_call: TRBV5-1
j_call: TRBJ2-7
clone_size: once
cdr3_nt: TGCGCCAGCAGCCAGGGGAACGAGCAGTACTTC
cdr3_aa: CASSQGNEQYF

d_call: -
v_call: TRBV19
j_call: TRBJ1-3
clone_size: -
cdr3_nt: TGTGCCAGTATGACGGTGCCCTCTGGAAACACCATATATTTT
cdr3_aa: CASMTVPSGNTIYF

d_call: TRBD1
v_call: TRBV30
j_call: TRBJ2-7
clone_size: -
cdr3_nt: TGTGCCTGGCACAGGGGCTCCTACGAGCAGTACTTC
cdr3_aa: CAWHRGSYEQYF

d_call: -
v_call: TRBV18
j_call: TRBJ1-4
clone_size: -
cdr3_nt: TGTGCCAGCTCACCATCGAATGAAAAACTGTTTTTT
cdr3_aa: CASSPSNEKLFF

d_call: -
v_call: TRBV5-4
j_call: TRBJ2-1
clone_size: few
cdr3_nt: TGTGCCAGCAGCTTGGTTTTGACGGGGGATGAGCAGTTCTTC
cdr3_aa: CASSLVLTGDEQFF

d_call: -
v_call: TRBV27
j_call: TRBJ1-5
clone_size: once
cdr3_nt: TGTGCCAGCAGTTGGGCCAATCAGCCCCAGCATTTT
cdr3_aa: CASSWANQPQHF

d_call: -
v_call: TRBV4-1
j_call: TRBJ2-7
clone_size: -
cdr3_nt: TGCGCCAGCAGCCAACTGGGACTTGTAGCCTACGAGCAGTACTTC
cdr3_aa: CASSQLGLVAYEQYF

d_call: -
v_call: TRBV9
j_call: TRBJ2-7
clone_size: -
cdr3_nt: TGTGCCAGCAGCGCGCAGTCTCTAGCCTACGAGCAGTACTTC
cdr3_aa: CASSAQSLAYEQYF

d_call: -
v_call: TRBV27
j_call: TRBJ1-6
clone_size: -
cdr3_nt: TGTGCCAGCAGTTTGGGACCCCTCCACTTT
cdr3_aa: CASSLGPLHF

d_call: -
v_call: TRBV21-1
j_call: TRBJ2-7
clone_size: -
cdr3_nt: TGTGCCAGCATTGCGGCCACCTCCTACGAGCAGTACTTC
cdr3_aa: CASIAATSYEQYF

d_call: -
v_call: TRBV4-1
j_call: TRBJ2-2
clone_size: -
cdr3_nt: TGCGCCAGCAGCCTTCCAGGGCCCGGGGAGCTGTTTTTT
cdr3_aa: CASSLPGPGELFF

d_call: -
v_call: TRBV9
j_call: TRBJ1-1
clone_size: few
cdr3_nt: TGTGCCAGCAGCGTAGTGCCAGGCCACGGTGGGAACACTGAAGCTTTCTTT
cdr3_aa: CASSVVPGHGGNTEAFF

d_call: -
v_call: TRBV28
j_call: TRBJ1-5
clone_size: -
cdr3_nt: TGTGCCAGCAGTGGGACGGATTATAGCAATCAGCCCCAGCATTTT
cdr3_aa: CASSGTDYSNQPQHF

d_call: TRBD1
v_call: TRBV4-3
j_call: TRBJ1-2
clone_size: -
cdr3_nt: TGCGCCAGCAGAGGTCGCAGGGGGGGCAACTATGGCTACACCTTC
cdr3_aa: CASRGRRGGNYGYTF

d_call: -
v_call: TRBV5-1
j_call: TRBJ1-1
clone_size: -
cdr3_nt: TGCGCCAGCAGCTTGACCGTCGGAACTGAAGCTTTCTTT
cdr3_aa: CASSLTVGTEAFF

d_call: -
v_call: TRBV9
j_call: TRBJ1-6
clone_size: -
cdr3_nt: TGTGCCAGCAGCGTAGCTCATTCCTATAATTCACCCCTCCACTTT
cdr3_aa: CASSVAHSYNSPLHF

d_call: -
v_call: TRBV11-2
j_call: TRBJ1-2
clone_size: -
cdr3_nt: TGTGCCAGCAGTCCCGACACCTACTATGGCTACACCTTC
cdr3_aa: CASSPDTYYGYTF

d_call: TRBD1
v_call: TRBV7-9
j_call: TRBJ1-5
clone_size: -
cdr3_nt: TGTGCCAGCAGCGCAGGGACAGGGGACCAGCCCCAGCATTTT
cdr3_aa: CASSAGTGDQPQHF

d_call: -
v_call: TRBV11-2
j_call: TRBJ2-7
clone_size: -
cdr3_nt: TGTGCCAGCAGCTTAGTTGGGGACATCTCCTACGAGCAGTACTTC
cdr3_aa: CASSLVGDISYEQYF

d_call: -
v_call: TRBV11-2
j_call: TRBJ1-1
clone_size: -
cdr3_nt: TGTGCCAGCAGCTTTACGAACACTGAAGCTTTCTTT
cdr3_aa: CASSFTNTEAFF

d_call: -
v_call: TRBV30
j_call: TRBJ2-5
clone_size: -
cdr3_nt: TGTGCCTGGGGGGGCAGGGGCCGAGAGACCCAGTACTTC
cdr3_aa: CAWGGRGRETQYF

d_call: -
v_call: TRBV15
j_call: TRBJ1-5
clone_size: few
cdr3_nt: TGTGCCACCAGCAGAGCCTTAGACAGGCTCAATCAGCCCCAGCATTTT
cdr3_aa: CATSRALDRLNQPQHF

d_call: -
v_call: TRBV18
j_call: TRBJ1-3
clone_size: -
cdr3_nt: TGTGCCAGCTCGGTACAGCCCGACAACACCATATATTTT
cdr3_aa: CASSVQPDNTIYF

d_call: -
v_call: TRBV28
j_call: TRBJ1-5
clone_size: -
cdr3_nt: TGTGCCAGCAAACGAGGATACAATCAGCCCCAGCATTTT
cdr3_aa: CASKRGYNQPQHF

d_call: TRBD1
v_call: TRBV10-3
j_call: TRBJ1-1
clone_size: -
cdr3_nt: TGTGCCATCAGTCCCCAGGGGGGGACTGAAGCTTTCTTT
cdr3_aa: CAISPQGGTEAFF

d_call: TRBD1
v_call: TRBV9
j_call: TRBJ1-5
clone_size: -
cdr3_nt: TGTGCCAGCAGCTCTACGGACAGGGGCAATCAGCCCCAGCATTTT
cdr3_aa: CASSSTDRGNQPQHF

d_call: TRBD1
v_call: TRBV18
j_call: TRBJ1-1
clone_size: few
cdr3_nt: TGTGCCAGCTCACCTGGACAGGGACTGAACACTGAAGCTTTCTTT
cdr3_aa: CASSPGQGLNTEAFF

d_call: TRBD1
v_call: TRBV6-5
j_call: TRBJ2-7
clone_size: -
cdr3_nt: TGTGCCAGCAGTTACTGGGACAGGGCCTCCTACGAGCAGTACTTC
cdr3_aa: CASSYWDRASYEQYF

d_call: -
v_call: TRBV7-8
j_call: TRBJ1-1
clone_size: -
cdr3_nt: TGTGCCAGCAGCCCGCGAGGGACCGCCTTTGAAGCTTTCTTT
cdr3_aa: CASSPRGTAFEAFF

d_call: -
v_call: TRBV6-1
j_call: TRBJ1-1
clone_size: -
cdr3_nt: TGTGCCAGCACTCCCTGGGGAGTATTTGAAGCTTTCTTT
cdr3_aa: CASTPWGVFEAFF

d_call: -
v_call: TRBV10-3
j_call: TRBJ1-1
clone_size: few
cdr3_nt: TGTGCCATCAGTGGGACAAGGACGGGGCCTGAAGCTTTCTTT
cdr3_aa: CAISGTRTGPEAFF

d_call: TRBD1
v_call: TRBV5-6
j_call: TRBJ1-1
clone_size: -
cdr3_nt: TGTGCCAGCAGCAGACAGGGGTGGACTGAAGCTTTCTTT
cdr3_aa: CASSRQGWTEAFF

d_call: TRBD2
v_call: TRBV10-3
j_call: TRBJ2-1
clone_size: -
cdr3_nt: TGTGCCACTCAATCTGGACTAGCGGGAGCTAGGTGGGGGTTCTTC
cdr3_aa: CATQSGLAGARWGFF

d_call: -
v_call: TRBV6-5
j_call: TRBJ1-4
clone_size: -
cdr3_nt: TGTGCCAGCAGTTACTCCGGGGTAACAACTAATGAAAAACTGTTTTTT
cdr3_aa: CASSYSGVTTNEKLFF